These 18 T cell receptor beta chains came from one sample sequenced in a study of cytomegalovirus exposure and HLA in healthy donors. Vbeta (60) and Jbeta (13) primers were used in the PCR. The table came from immunoSEQ multiplex PCR; TCRdb's copy has only in-frame clones and leaves some out. The sample has some 130,000 clones; the top ten hold roughly 1.7%. The material sequenced was PBMCs. Receptors were obtained from a man between 18 and 29 years old in good health and CMV-seronegative.

V gene TRBV21-1 combines with J gene TRBJ1-1. TRBV21-1 is a pseudogene. The CDR3 extends over 14 amino acids. The CDR3 region is CASSKPFAGMEAFF. The CDR3 coding sequence is TGTGCCAGCAGCAAACCTTTCGCGGGGATGGAAGCTTTCTTT.

This rearrangement joins TRBV7-3 to TRBJ2-5; D unclear. The CDR3 has 13 amino acids. V gave up 3 bases and J gave up 2 bases, with 7 bases separating them. The germline V gene has CDR1 SGHTA and CDR2 FQGTGA. CDR3 loop: CASSLASQETQYF. For the CDR3, the DNA is TGTGCCAGCAGCTTGGCCTCACAAGAGACCCAGTACTTC.

The V and J genes are TRBV27 and TRBJ2-7; TRBD2 matches at 13 bases. The CDR3 contains 17 residues. J lost 3 bases, V lost 5 bases, and 10 bases had no gene match. Per the germline V gene, CDR1 is MNHEY and CDR2 is SMNVEV (reference sequence). For the CDR3, the DNA is TGTGCCAGCAGTCCCCGCCCACTAGCGGGAGGGCGCTACGAGCAGTACTTC. The encoded protein is CASSPRPLAGGRYEQYF.

This sequence joins TRBV6-6 and TRBJ2-1; D is undetermined. Trimming stripped 4 bases from V and 2 bases from J, with 3 bases between. The CDR3 has 12 amino acids. Germline-derived CDR1 and CDR2 are MNHNY and SVGAGI (reference sequence). The CDR3 DNA reads TGTGCCAGCAGTTTAACCTACAATGAGCAGTTCTTC. The encoded protein is CASSLTYNEQFF.

The chain carries TRBV28 and TRBJ2-7; no firm D call. CDR3 length: 13 residues. The germline gives CDR1 MDHEN, CDR2 SYDVKM. With 4 bases removed from V and 3 bases from J, the gap between germline ends came to 10 bases. Written as DNA, the CDR3 is TGTGCCAGCAGTTATGGCCGTGGCTACGAGCAGTACTTC. This encodes CASSYGRGYEQYF.

The chain has TRBV28 and TRBJ2-2, with 7 positions matching TRBD1. The CDR3 runs 16 residues. Per the germline V gene, CDR1 is MDHEN and CDR2 is SYDVKM. V dropped 5 bases and J dropped 4; count of bases not matched to a gene: 10. CDR3 sequence (DNA): TGTGCCAGCAGTGGCACCACAGGGGTTGGCACCGGGGAGCTGTTTTTT. Its translation is CASSGTTGVGTGELFF.

The rearrangement links TRBV5-4 to TRBJ2-3; tentatively, D is TRBD1 (6 bases). V shed 2 bases and J shed 2 bases, with 9 bases lying between them. Germline V gene data show CDR1 as SGHNT and CDR2 as YYREEE (reference sequence). The CDR3 is made up of 14 amino acids. DNA of the CDR3: TGTGCCAGCAGCTTCGGACAGCACACAGATACGCAGTATTTT. This encodes CASSFGQHTDTQYF.

The chain uses TRBV6-5 and TRBJ2-7; the match to TRBD1 covers 8 bases. The CDR3 spans 13 residues. V trimming: 5 bases; J trimming: 2 bases; junction bases outside the gene matches: 2. Germline V lookup: CDR1 MNHEY, CDR2 SVGAGI. This CDR3 reads CASSADRAYEQYF. In DNA form, the CDR3 reads TGTGCCAGCAGTGCGGACAGGGCCTACGAGCAGTACTTC.

The V and J genes are TRBV2 and TRBJ1-6; tentative D call: TRBD1 (5 bases). The CDR3 runs 15 residues. Germline V gene lookup returns CDR1 SNHLY and CDR2 FYNNEI. The V and J ends lost 6 bases and 7 bases respectively, with 16 bases between them. CDR3 residues: CASSSEQEYNSPLHF. The CDR3 DNA reads as TGTGCCAGCAGCTCAGAACAGGAATACAATTCACCCCTCCACTTT.

The chain carries TRBV11-2 and TRBJ1-5; D remains unclear. CDR1 and CDR2 (germline): SGHAT, FQNNGV. The CDR3 length is 17 residues. V lost 2 bases and J 6 bases, leaving 20 bases between the germline ends. In nucleotides, the CDR3 is TGTGCCAGCAGCTTACGTTCCGGGGTTGCGGATGGTCAGCCCCAGCATTTT. This translates into CASSLRSGVADGQPQHF. Using reference TRBV11-2 and TRBJ1-5 for the parts outside the CDR3, the full variable domain is EAGVAQSPRYKIIEKRQSVAFWCNPISGHATLYWYQQILGQGPKLLIQFQNNGVVDDSQLPKDRFSAERLKGVDSTLKIQPAKLEDSAVYLCASSLRSGVADGQPQHFGDGTRLSIL.

V gene TRBV29-1 combines with J gene TRBJ2-5; a possible D gene is TRBD2 (6 bases). The germline gives CDR1 SQVTM, CDR2 ANQGSEA. V was clipped by 7 bases and J by 5 bases, with 14 bases between them. This CDR3 has 12 amino acids. The CDR3 nucleotides read TGCAGCGGATCCGGGGGACGCGAGACCCAGTACTTC. It is translated as CSGSGGRETQYF.

The chain couples TRBV7-2 to TRBJ1-1; no clear D. The CDR3 consists of 13 residues. CDR1 and CDR2 from the germline V gene are SGHTA and FQGNSA. Trimming shortened V by 5 bases and J by 1 base, and 8 bases separated the two germline ends. CDR3 in DNA: TGTGCCAGCAGCCGCCGAGAGAACACTGAAGCTTTCTTT. Translation: CASSRRENTEAFF.

The chain uses TRBV9 and TRBJ1-2, with 10 bases matching TRBD1. The CDR3 is 14 amino acids. Germline V gene data show CDR1 as SGDLS and CDR2 as YYNGEE. Unmatched junction bases numbered 6, after V lost 2 bases and J lost 8 bases. CDR3 DNA: TGTGCCAGCAGCGTGGCAGGGACAGGGGAGGGCTACACCTTC. It codes for CASSVAGTGEGYTF.

The rearrangement links TRBV7-2 to TRBJ1-1; D possibly corresponds to TRBD1 (5 bases). The length of the CDR3 is 14 residues. The germline V gene has CDR1 SGHTA and CDR2 FQGNSA. The germline V and J ends were trimmed by 1 base and 5 bases, with 11 bases remaining between them. The CDR3 sequence is CASSLDQGRTEAFF. The CDR3, as DNA: TGTGCCAGCAGCTTAGATCAGGGCCGAACTGAAGCTTTCTTT.

V gene TRBV5-1 combines with J gene TRBJ2-2, with a tentative D call TRBD1 (5 bases). V was trimmed by 3 bases and J by 1 base, leaving 10 bases between them. Germline CDR1 SGHRS, CDR2 YFSETQ. The CDR3 is 15 residues long. For the CDR3, the DNA is TGCGCCAGCAGCTACGGACATATGAACACCGGGGAGCTGTTTTTT. This encodes CASSYGHMNTGELFF. The whole variable domain, filled in from reference TRBV5-1 and TRBJ2-2, reads KAGVTQTPRYLIKTRGQQVTLSCSPISGHRSVSWYQQTPGQGLQFLFEYFSETQRNKGNFPGRFSGRQFSNSRSEMNVSTLELGDSALYLCASSYGHMNTGELFFGEGSRLTVL.

The V call is TRBV28, the J call TRBJ1-1, with D possibly TRBD1 on 5 matching bases. CDR1 and CDR2 from the germline V gene are MDHEN and SYDVKM. V was shortened by 9 bases and J by 6 bases, with 23 bases between the two germline ends. The CDR3 runs 15 residues. The CDR3 protein is CASRKPGMRLAEAFF. In nucleotides, the CDR3 is TGTGCCAGTAGAAAACCAGGGATGAGGTTGGCTGAAGCTTTCTTT.

J is TRBJ2-4 and V is TRBV20-1; 9 bases are a match to TRBD1. V lost 5 bases to trimming and J lost 12 bases; unmatched junction nucleotides: 5. Germline V CDR1 and CDR2: DFQATT, SNEGSKA (reference sequence). The CDR3 is made up of 11 amino acids. The CDR3 is CSALRQGDQYF. CDR3 in DNA: TGCAGTGCTCTTAGACAGGGGGATCAGTACTTC.

The rearrangement uses TRBV7-9 and TRBJ1-2; 7 bases are a match to TRBD1. CDR3 length: 13 amino acids. Per germline, CDR1 SEHNR and CDR2 FQNEAQ (reference sequence). Trimming at V came to 4 bases and at J to 3 bases, leaving 2 bases not matched to a gene. This CDR3 reads CASSSDRDYGYTF. The CDR3 DNA follows: TGTGCCAGCAGCTCCGACAGGGACTATGGCTACACCTTC.